The entry that follows covers one T cell receptor beta chain sequence. Per the germline V gene, CDR1 is MNHEY and CDR2 is SVGAGI. Trimming removed 7 bases from V and 6 bases from J, with 18 bases in between. The CDR3 totals 14 residues. This specimen belongs to a study of cytomegalovirus exposure and HLA in healthy donors. The PCR made use of 60 Vbeta and 13 Jbeta primers. Profiled with immunoSEQ multiplex PCR; TCRdb holds only in-frame clones, not every one. The sample shows fewer than 250,000 clones, roughly 81% of them seen only once. The chain employs TRBV6-5 and TRBJ1-1; maybe TRBD1 (5 bases). Sequencing used PBMCs. This receptor was obtained from a young woman in good health and CMV-seropositive. CDR3 residues: CASKTLGGHSEAFF. CDR3 nucleotides: TGTGCCAGCAAGACTTTGGGCGGACACTCTGAAGCTTTCTTT.